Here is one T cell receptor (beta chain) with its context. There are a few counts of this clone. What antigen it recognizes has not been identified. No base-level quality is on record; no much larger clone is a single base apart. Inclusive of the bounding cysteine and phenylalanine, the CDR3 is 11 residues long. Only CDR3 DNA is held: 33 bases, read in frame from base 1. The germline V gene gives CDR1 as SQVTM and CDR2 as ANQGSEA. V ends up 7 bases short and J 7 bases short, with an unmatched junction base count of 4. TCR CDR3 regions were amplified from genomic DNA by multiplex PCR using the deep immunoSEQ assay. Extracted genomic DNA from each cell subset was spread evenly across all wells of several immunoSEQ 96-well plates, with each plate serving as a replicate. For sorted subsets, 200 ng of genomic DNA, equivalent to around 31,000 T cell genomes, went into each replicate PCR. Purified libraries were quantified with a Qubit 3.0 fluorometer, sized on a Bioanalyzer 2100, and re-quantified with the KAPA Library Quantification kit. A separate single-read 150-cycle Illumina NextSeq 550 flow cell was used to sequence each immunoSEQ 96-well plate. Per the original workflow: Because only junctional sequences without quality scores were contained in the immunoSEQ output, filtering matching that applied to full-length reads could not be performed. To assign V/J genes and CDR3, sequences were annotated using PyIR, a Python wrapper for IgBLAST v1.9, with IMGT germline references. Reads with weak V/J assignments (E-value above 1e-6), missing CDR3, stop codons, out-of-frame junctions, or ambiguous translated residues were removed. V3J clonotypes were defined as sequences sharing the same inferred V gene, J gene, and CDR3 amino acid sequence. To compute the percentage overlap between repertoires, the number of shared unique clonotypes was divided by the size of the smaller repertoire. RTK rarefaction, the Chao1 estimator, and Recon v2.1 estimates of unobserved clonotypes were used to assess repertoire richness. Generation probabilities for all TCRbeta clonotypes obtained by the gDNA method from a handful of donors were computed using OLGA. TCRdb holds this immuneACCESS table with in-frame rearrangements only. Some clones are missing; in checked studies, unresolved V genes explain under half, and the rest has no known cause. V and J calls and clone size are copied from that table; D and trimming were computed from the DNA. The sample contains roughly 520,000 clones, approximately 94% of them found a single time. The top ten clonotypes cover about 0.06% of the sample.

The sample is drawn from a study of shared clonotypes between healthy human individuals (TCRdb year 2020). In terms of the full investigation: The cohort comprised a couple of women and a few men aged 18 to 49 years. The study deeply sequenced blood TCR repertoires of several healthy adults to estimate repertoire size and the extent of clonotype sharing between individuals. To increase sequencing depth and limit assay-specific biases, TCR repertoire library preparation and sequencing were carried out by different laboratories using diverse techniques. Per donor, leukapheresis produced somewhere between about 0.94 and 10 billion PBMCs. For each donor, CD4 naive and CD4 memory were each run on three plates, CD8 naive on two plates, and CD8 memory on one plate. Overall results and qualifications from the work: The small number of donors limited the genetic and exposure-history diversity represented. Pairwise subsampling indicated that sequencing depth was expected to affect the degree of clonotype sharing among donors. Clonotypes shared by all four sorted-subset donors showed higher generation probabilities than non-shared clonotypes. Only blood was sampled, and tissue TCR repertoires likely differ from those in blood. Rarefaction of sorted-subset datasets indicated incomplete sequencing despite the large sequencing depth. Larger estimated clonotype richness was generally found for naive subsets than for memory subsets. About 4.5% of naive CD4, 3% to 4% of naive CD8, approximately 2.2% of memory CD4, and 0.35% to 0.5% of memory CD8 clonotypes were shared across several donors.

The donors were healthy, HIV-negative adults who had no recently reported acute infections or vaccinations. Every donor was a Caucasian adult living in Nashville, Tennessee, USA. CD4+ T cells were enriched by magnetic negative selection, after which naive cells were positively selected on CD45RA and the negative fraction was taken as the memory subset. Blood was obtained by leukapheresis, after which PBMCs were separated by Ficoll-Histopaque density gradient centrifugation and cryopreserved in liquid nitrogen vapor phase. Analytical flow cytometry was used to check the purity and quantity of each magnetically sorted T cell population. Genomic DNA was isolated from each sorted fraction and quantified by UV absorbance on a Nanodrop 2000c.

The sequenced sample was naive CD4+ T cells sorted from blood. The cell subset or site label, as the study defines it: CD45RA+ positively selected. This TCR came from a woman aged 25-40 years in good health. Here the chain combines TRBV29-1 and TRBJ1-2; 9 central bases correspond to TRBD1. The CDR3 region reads CSGGQGFGYTF. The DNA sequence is TGCAGCGGCGGACAGGGGTTTGGCTACACCTTC.